What follows are 32 T cell receptor beta chains derived from one specimen sequenced in a study of cytomegalovirus exposure and HLA in healthy donors. This PCR relied on a set of 60 Vbeta primers and 13 Jbeta primers. Sequenced by immunoSEQ multiplex PCR; TCRdb stores in-frame clones only, minus some. The data show under 40,000 clones, approximately 80% seen once. Sequenced sample: PBMCs. The receptor source for this set is a woman in her thirties or forties in good health and CMV-seronegative.

The V gene is TRBV28, the J gene TRBJ1-2; TRBD1 matches 7 bases. The CDR3 loop spans 14 amino acids. Germline trimming cut 3 bases from V and 8 bases from J; bases unmatched to any gene: 9. Germline CDR1 MDHEN, CDR2 SYDVKM. In DNA, the CDR3 is TGTGCCAGCAGTTTGGATGGCAGGGGGTCGGGCTACACCTTC. As protein: CASSLDGRGSGYTF.

This rearrangement joins TRBV7-8 to TRBJ1-4; a weak D match, TRBD1 (5 bases). V shed 4 bases and J shed 2 bases, with 14 bases lying between them. CDR3 length: 16 residues. Germline lookup yields CDR1 SGHVS and CDR2 FQNEAQ. The CDR3 nucleotides are TGTGCCAGCAGCTCACCGCAGGGTTTGACTAATGAAAAACTGTTTTTT. It yields the protein CASSSPQGLTNEKLFF.

The chain recombines TRBV2 with TRBJ1-1; D might be TRBD1 (6 bases). The CDR3 extends over 16 amino acids. V was cut by 4 bases and J by 5 bases, with 20 bases left in between. Germline CDR1 is SNHLY and CDR2 is FYNNEI. This chain's CDR3 is CASSGPTGLRYTEAFF. As DNA, the CDR3 is TGTGCCAGCAGTGGGCCGACAGGTTTGAGGTATACTGAAGCTTTCTTT.

This clone was observed once. This chain links TRBV11-3 with TRBJ2-3, with no clear D. Germline loops: CDR1 SGHNT, CDR2 YENEEA. Trimming removed 4 bases from V and 3 bases from J, with 5 bases in between. CDR3 length: 12 residues. The CDR3 protein is CASSSNTDTQYF. The CDR3 nucleotides read TGTGCCAGCAGCTCTAATACAGATACGCAGTATTTT.

This clone has a handful of counts. V usage is TRBV4-1 and J usage is TRBJ1-2, with TRBD1 matching over 7 bases. CDR3 length equals 15 residues. CDR1 and CDR2 (germline): MGHRA, YSYEKL. V shed 3 bases, J shed 8 bases, and the junction held 12 bases outside the gene matches. CDR3 region: CASSHPLQGVKGYTF. The CDR3 DNA is TGCGCCAGCAGCCACCCCCTCCAGGGGGTTAAAGGCTACACCTTC.

The gene calls are TRBV2 and TRBJ2-3; D is perhaps TRBD1 (5 bases). CDR1 SNHLY and CDR2 FYNNEI come from the germline V gene. CDR3 size: 13 residues. The V end was cut by 2 bases, the J end by 4 bases, with 7 bases between. The CDR3 nucleotides are TGTGCCAGCAGTGAACAGGGCGCAGATACGCAGTATTTT. Translated, it gives CASSEQGADTQYF.

The V and J genes are TRBV27 and TRBJ1-1; 9 nucleotides line up with TRBD1. The CDR3 has 14 amino acids. CDR1 and CDR2 from the germline V gene are MNHEY and SMNVEV (reference sequence). Trimming cost V 8 bases and J 3 bases; bases outside gene matches: 7. The CDR3 sequence is CASWYRDRDTEAFF. The CDR3 nucleotides read TGTGCCAGCTGGTACCGGGACAGGGACACTGAAGCTTTCTTT.

The chain couples TRBV5-4 to TRBJ2-5, with D possibly TRBD2 on 5 matching bases. V lost 6 bases and J 2 bases, leaving 14 bases between the germline ends. This CDR3 is 14 amino acids long. The germline CDR1 and CDR2 sequences are SGHNT and YYREEE (reference sequence). The CDR3 sequence is CASTPGGGQETQYF. DNA of the CDR3: TGTGCCAGCACCCCAGGAGGCGGTCAAGAGACCCAGTACTTC. The full variable domain, completed using reference TRBV5-4 and TRBJ2-5, is ETGVTQSPTHLIKTRGQQVTLRCSSQSGHNTVSWYQQALGQGPQFIFQYYREEENGRGNFPPRFSGLQFPNYSSELNVNALELDDSALYLCASTPGGGQETQYFGPGTRLLVL.

The V and J genes are TRBV11-2 and TRBJ2-2, with D maybe TRBD2 (5 bases). The CDR3 runs to 15 residues. V lost 8 bases and J lost 2, with 15 bases in between. The germline V gene has CDR1 SGHAT and CDR2 FQNNGV. CDR3 DNA sequence: TGTGCCAGCTCGGGATGGTCAGTTAACACCGGGGAGCTGTTTTTT. It translates to CASSGWSVNTGELFF.

The chain has TRBV7-2 and TRBJ2-3, with 8 bases matching TRBD2. There are 16 residues in the CDR3. CDR1 is SGHTA and CDR2 is FQGNSA in the germline V gene. V lost 4 bases to trimming and J lost 3 bases; unmatched junction nucleotides: 9. For the CDR3, the DNA is TGTGCCAGCAGCTCCCGGGTCCGGGGGGGTACAGATACGCAGTATTTT. It codes for CASSSRVRGGTDTQYF.

V gene TRBV14 combines with J gene TRBJ2-3; 13 bases fit TRBD2. V shed 1 base, J shed 5 bases, and the junction held 9 bases outside the gene matches. The CDR3 runs 18 residues. Germline V gene data show CDR1 as SGHDN and CDR2 as FVKESK. CDR3 sequence reads: CASSQVVTSGGFRDTQYF. CDR3 in DNA: TGTGCCAGCAGCCAAGTCGTGACTAGCGGGGGGTTTAGAGATACGCAGTATTTT.

J is TRBJ2-5 and V is TRBV28, with 9 bases lining up with TRBD2. Germline values: CDR1 MDHEN, CDR2 SYDVKM. V lost 6 bases, J lost 5 bases, and 1 base stayed unmatched. The CDR3 has 12 amino acids. The CDR3 is CASSTSGETQYF. The CDR3 nucleotides are TGTGCCAGCAGCACTAGCGGGGAGACCCAGTACTTC.

The rearrangement links TRBV2 to TRBJ1-6; 7 positions agree with TRBD1. From germline, CDR1 is SNHLY and CDR2 FYNNEI. This CDR3 contains 14 residues. Trimming removed 7 bases from V and 6 bases from J; junction bases left unmatched: 6. The CDR3 is CASKLTGVNSPLHF. The CDR3 bases are TGTGCCAGCAAACTCACAGGGGTTAATTCACCCCTCCACTTT.

The chain carries TRBV6-1 and TRBJ1-2; 10 bases map to TRBD1. Germline-derived CDR1 and CDR2 are MNHNS and SASEGT. CDR3 length: 17 amino acids. Trimming took 2 bases from V and 4 from J; bases not matched to a gene: 10. The CDR3 reads CASSENYGTGDLYGYTF. The CDR3 DNA follows: TGTGCCAGCAGTGAAAATTACGGGACAGGGGATCTCTATGGCTACACCTTC.

The rearrangement uses TRBV6-5 and TRBJ1-2; tentatively, D is TRBD1 (6 bases). The CDR3 has 11 amino acids. V was trimmed by 4 bases and J by 8 bases, leaving 8 bases between them. Germline values: CDR1 MNHEY, CDR2 SVGAGI. The CDR3 is CASSSRGGYTF. CDR3 in DNA: TGTGCCAGCAGTTCCAGGGGAGGCTACACCTTC.

The chain is built from TRBV6-1 and TRBJ2-5; D is unresolved. The germline gives CDR1 MNHNS, CDR2 SASEGT. Trimming removed 6 bases at V and 5 bases at J, with 16 bases between. The CDR3 sequence is 14 residues long. This CDR3 reads CASSPSLAEETQYF. In DNA, the CDR3 is TGTGCCAGCAGCCCTTCTTTGGCGGAGGAGACCCAGTACTTC.

The V gene is TRBV29-1, the J gene TRBJ1-3; the D gene is possibly TRBD1 (5 bases). CDR1 is SQVTM and CDR2 is ANQGSEA in the germline V gene. This CDR3 region has 14 residues. Trimming removed 6 bases from V and 1 base from J, with 13 bases in between. CDR3 sequence reads: CSVWTGLSGNTIYF. The CDR3 DNA sequence: TGCAGCGTCTGGACGGGACTTTCTGGAAACACCATATATTTT.

V is TRBV18 and J is TRBJ1-1; D is ambiguous. The CDR3 loop spans 15 amino acids. Trimming shortened V by 3 bases and J by 1 base, and 12 bases separated the two germline ends. Germline loops: CDR1 KGHSH, CDR2 LQKENI. DNA for the CDR3: TGTGCCAGCTCACCGATGGGAGGAGGGAACACTGAAGCTTTCTTT. Translating gives CASSPMGGGNTEAFF.

This clone appeared once. The DNA of the CDR3 is TGTGCCAGCAGTTGGACTCAAGAGACCCAGTACTTC. Translated: CASSWTQETQYF. V and J are TRBV2 and TRBJ2-5; TRBD2 might be the D (5 bases). V lost 5 bases and J 2 bases, leaving 6 bases between the germline ends. The length of the CDR3 is 12 residues. The V gene's germline CDR1 is SNHLY and CDR2 FYNNEI.

The chain has TRBV5-6 and TRBJ1-3; a possible D gene is TRBD1 (5 bases). The CDR3 totals 15 residues. The V end was cut by 0 bases, the J end by 2 bases, with 9 bases between. Germline V CDR1 and CDR2: SGHDT, YYEEEE. CDR3 in amino acids: CASSLGLGAGNTIYF. CDR3 DNA sequence: TGTGCCAGCAGCTTGGGGTTAGGGGCTGGAAACACCATATATTTT.

This clone was picked up one time. The chain joins TRBV9 to TRBJ2-2; D may be TRBD2 (6 bases). Germline V gene lookup returns CDR1 SGDLS and CDR2 YYNGEE. Deletions cut 0 bases from V and 5 bases from J, with 14 bases between. CDR3 length: 16 residues. The CDR3 loop reads CASSVGTETRTGELFF. The CDR3 nucleotides read TGTGCCAGCAGCGTAGGGACCGAGACTAGAACCGGGGAGCTGTTTTTT.

This chain links TRBV2 with TRBJ1-2; no clear D. CDR3 length equals 12 residues. Germline V gene data show CDR1 as SNHLY and CDR2 as FYNNEI. The V and J ends lost 8 bases and 2 bases respectively, with 9 bases between them. The CDR3 spells CASHGENYGYTF. The CDR3 DNA reads as TGTGCCAGCCACGGGGAGAACTATGGCTACACCTTC.

The V call is TRBV7-2, the J call TRBJ1-4; a possible D gene is TRBD1 (5 bases). Trimming took 5 bases from V and 6 from J, leaving 16 bases between them. The CDR3 loop spans 15 amino acids. The germline V gene has CDR1 SGHTA and CDR2 FQGNSA. CDR3 residues: CASSPQAGPHEKLFF. The CDR3 DNA reads TGTGCCAGCAGCCCGCAAGCAGGGCCCCATGAAAAACTGTTTTTT. The complete variable domain, with remaining parts taken from reference TRBV7-2 and TRBJ1-4, reads GAGVSQSPSNKVTEKGKDVELRCDPISGHTALYWYRQSLGQGLEFLIYFQGNSAPDKSGLPSDRFSAERTGGSVSTLTIQRTQQEDSAVYLCASSPQAGPHEKLFFGSGTQLSVL.

The chain is built from TRBV6-1 and TRBJ1-2, with D possibly TRBD1 on 5 matching bases. The V and J ends lost 6 bases and 1 base respectively, with 15 bases between them. The CDR3 spans 15 residues. The germline CDR1 and CDR2 sequences are MNHNS and SASEGT. Written as DNA, the CDR3 is TGTGCCAGCAGGTTGATTGACAGCGATAACTATGGCTACACCTTC. Encoded protein: CASRLIDSDNYGYTF.

The genes are TRBV29-1 and TRBJ2-3; 11 bases fit TRBD1. This CDR3 region has 19 residues. The V segment lost 3 bases and the J segment 1 base; nucleotides outside the gene matches: 15. Germline CDR1 reads SQVTM; CDR2 reads ANQGSEA. The CDR3 here is CSVDGQGAAQHKGTDTQYF. In nucleotides, the CDR3 is TGCAGCGTTGACGGACAGGGGGCTGCCCAGCACAAGGGCACAGATACGCAGTATTTT.

The chain has TRBV4-2 and TRBJ2-1, with TRBD2 matching 12 bases. The CDR3 is made up of 16 amino acids. V lost 1 base to trimming and J lost 3 bases; unmatched junction nucleotides: 1. Per the germline V gene, CDR1 is LGHNA and CDR2 is YNFKEQ. The chain's CDR3 is CASSQALAGGYNEQFF. CDR3 nucleotide sequence: TGTGCCAGCAGCCAAGCACTAGCGGGGGGCTACAATGAGCAGTTCTTC.

The V gene is TRBV2, the J gene TRBJ1-6; maybe TRBD1 (5 bases). CDR1 is SNHLY and CDR2 is FYNNEI in the germline V gene. V lost 8 bases and J 14 bases, leaving 16 bases between the germline ends. The CDR3 has 12 amino acids. The CDR3 reads CASFDRGGTLHF. CDR3 DNA sequence: TGTGCCAGCTTCGACAGAGGCGGCACCCTCCACTTT.

The chain combines TRBV2 with TRBJ2-3; TRBD1 matches at 11 bases. The junction had 1 base not matched to a gene; V was cut back by 8 bases and J by 0 bases. The CDR3 contains 14 residues. Germline V gene data show CDR1 as SNHLY and CDR2 as FYNNEI. This CDR3 reads CASWDRGSTDTQYF. CDR3 nucleotide sequence: TGTGCCAGCTGGGACAGGGGGAGCACAGATACGCAGTATTTT.

This chain joins TRBV25-1 and TRBJ1-6; TRBD1 might be the D (5 bases). The CDR3 covers 18 residues. Trimming removed 4 bases at V and 3 bases at J, with 19 bases between. Per the germline V gene, CDR1 is MGHDK and CDR2 is SYGVNS. CDR3 DNA sequence: TGTGCCAGCAGTGGCAGCCCCACCGGGGGTGGCTATAATTCACCCCTCCACTTT. This sequence encodes CASSGSPTGGGYNSPLHF.

The chain employs TRBV5-6 and TRBJ2-3, with D perhaps matching TRBD2 (6 bases). Germline V gene data show CDR1 as SGHDT and CDR2 as YYEEEE. V was trimmed by 4 bases and J by 4 bases, leaving 13 bases between them. This CDR3 region has 14 residues. CDR3 sequence: CASSAGGGSDTQYF. In nucleotides, the CDR3 is TGTGCCAGCAGCGCCGGGGGTGGATCAGATACGCAGTATTTT.

The chain recombines TRBV15 with TRBJ1-6, with TRBD1 as a possible D gene (6 bases). The germline V gene has CDR1 LNHNV and CDR2 YYDKDF (reference sequence). CDR3 length: 14 amino acids. Trimming took off 8 bases at V and 6 bases at J, with 14 bases between the two ends. The chain's CDR3 is CATSRGQPNSPLHF. CDR3 DNA sequence: TGTGCCACCTCCCGGGGACAACCTAATTCACCCCTCCACTTT.

The chain has TRBV25-1 and TRBJ1-1; D is perhaps TRBD1 (6 bases). The germline CDR1 and CDR2 sequences are MGHDK and SYGVNS. The CDR3 extends over 13 amino acids. V lost 4 bases to trimming and J lost 0 bases, with 6 bases between them. The DNA for the CDR3 is TGTGCCAGCAGTGCAGGGGTGAACACTGAAGCTTTCTTT. Its translation: CASSAGVNTEAFF.